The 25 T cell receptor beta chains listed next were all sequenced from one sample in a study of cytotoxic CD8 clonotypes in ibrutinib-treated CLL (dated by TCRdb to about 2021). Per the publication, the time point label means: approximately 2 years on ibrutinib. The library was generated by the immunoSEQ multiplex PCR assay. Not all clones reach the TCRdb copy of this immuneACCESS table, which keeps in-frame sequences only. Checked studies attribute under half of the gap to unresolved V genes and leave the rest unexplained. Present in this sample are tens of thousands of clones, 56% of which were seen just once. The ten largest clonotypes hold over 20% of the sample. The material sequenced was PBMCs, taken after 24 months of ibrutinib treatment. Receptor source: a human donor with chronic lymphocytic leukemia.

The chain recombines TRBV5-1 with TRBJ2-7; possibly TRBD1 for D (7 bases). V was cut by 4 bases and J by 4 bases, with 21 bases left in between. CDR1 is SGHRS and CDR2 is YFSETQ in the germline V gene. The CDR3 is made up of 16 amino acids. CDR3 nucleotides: TGCGCCAGCAGCCTAGGCGGGACAGTACTAGAATACGAGCAGTACGTC. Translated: CASSLGGTVLEYEQYV.

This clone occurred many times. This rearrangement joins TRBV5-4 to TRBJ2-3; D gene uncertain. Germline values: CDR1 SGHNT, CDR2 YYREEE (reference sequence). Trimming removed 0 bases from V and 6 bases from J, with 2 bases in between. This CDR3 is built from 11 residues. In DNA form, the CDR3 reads TGTGCCAGCAGCTTGGCTGATACGCAGTATTTT. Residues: CASSLADTQYF. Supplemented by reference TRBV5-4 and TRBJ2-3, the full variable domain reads ETGVTQSPTHLIKTRGQQVTLRCSSQSGHNTVSWYQQALGQGPQFIFQYYREEENGRGNFPPRFSGLQFPNYSSELNVNALELDDSALYLCASSLADTQYFGPGTRLTVL.

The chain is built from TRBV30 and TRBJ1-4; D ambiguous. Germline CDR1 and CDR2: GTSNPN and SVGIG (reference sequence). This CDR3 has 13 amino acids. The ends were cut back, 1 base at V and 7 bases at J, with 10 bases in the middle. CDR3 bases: TGTGCCTGGAGTGGTCGGTTTCGTGAAAAACTGTTTTTT. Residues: CAWSGRFREKLFF. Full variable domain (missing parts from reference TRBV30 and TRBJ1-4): SQTIHQWPATLVQPVGSPLSLECTVEGTSNPNLYWYRQAAGRGLQLLFYSVGIGQISSEVPQNLSASRPQDRQFILSSKKLLLSDSGFYLCAWSGRFREKLFFGSGTQLSVL.

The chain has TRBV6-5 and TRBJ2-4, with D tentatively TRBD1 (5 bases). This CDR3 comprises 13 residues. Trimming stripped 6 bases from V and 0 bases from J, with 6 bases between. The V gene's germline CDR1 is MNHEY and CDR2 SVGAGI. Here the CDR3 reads CASRTAAKNIQYF. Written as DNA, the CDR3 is TGTGCCAGCAGGACAGCAGCCAAAAACATTCAGTACTTC.

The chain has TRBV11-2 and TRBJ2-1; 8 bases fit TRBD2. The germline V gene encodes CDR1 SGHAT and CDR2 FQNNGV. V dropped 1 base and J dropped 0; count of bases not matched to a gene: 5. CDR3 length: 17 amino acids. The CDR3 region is CASSLGPGTSSYNEQFF. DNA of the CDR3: TGTGCCAGCAGCTTAGGCCCCGGGACTAGCTCCTACAATGAGCAGTTCTTC.

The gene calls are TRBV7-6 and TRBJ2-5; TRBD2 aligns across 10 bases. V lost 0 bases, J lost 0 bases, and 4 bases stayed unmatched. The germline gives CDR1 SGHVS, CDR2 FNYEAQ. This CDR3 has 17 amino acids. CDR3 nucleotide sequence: TGTGCCAGCAGCTTAGCCTTGCTAGCGGGGGACCAAGAGACCCAGTACTTC. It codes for CASSLALLAGDQETQYF. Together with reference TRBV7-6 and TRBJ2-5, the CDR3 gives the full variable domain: GAGVSQSPRYKVTKRGQDVALRCDPISGHVSLYWYRQALGQGPEFLTYFNYEAQQDKSGLPNDRFSAERPEGSISTLTIQRTEQRDSAMYRCASSLALLAGDQETQYFGPGTRLLVL.

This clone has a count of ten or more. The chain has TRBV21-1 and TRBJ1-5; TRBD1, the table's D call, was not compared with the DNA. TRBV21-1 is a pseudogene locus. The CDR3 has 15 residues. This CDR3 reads CASSKGCRSNQPQHF. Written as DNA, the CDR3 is TGTGCCAGCAGCAAAGGGTGCAGGAGCAATCAGCCCCAGCATTTT.

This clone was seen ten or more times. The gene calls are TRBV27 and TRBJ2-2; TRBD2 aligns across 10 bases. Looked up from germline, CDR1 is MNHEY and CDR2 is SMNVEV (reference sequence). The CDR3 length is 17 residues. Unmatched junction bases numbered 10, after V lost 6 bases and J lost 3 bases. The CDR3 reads CASSPSSGRSDTGELFF. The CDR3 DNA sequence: TGTGCCAGCAGCCCTAGTAGCGGGAGGTCGGACACCGGGGAGCTGTTTTTT.

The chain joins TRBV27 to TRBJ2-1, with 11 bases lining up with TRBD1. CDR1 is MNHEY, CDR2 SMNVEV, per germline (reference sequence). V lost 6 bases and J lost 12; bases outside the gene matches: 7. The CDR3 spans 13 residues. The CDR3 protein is CASRRTGGPRQFF. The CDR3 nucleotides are TGTGCCAGCAGACGGACAGGGGGCCCCCGGCAGTTCTTC.

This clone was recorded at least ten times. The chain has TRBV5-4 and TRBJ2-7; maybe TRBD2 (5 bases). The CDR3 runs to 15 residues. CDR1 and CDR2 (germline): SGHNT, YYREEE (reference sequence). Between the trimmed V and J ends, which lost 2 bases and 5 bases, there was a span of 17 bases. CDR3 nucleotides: TGTGCCAGCAGCTTCGGTGGAGGTCCACGGGACGAGCAGTACGTC. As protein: CASSFGGGPRDEQYV.

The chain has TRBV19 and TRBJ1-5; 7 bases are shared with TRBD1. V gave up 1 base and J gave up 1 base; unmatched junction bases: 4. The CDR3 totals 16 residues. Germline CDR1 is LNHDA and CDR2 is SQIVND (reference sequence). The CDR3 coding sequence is TGTGCCAGTAGTATAGGTGTAGGGGGCAGCAATCAGCCCCAGCATTTT. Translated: CASSIGVGGSNQPQHF.

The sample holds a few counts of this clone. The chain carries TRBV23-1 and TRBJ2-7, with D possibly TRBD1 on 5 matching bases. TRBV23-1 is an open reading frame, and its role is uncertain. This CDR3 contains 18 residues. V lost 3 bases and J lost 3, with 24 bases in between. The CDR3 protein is CASSHMAGYKAQVYEQYV. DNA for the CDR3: TGCGCCAGCAGTCACATGGCAGGGTATAAGGCCCAGGTCTACGAGCAGTACGTC.

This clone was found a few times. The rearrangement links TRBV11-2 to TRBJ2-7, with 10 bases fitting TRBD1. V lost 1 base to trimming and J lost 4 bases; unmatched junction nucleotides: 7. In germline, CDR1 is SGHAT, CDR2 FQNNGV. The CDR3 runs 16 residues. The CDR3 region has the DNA TGTGCCAGCAGCTTAGTCGGACAGGGGGGGGCATACGAGCAGTACTTC. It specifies CASSLVGQGGAYEQYF.

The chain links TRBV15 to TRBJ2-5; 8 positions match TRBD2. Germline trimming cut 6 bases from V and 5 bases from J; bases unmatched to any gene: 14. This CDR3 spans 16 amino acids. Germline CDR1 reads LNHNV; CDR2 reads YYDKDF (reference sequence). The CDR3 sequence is CATRNSRGGRGETQYF. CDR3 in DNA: TGTGCCACCAGGAACTCACGGGGGGGGCGCGGGGAGACCCAGTACTTC.

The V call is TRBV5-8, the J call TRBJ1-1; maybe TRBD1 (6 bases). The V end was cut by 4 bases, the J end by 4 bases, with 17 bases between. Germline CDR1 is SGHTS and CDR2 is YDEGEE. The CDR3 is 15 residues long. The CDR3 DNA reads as TGTGCCAGCAGCCCCGAGGGGGGGCGAAGCACTGAAGCTTTCTTT. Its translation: CASSPEGGRSTEAFF.

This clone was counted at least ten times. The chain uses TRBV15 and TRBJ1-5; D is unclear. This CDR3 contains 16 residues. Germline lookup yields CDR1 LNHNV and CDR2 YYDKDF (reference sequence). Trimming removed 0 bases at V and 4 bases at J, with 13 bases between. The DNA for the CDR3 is TGTGCCACCAGCAGAGATGACGTAGCGGTTAATCAGCCCCAGCATTTT. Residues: CATSRDDVAVNQPQHF. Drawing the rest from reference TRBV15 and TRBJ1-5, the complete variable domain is DAMVIQNPRYQVTQFGKPVTLSCSQTLNHNVMYWYQQKSSQAPKLLFHYYDKDFNNEADTPDNFQSRRPNTSFCFLDIRSPGLGDTAMYLCATSRDDVAVNQPQHFGDGTRLSIL.

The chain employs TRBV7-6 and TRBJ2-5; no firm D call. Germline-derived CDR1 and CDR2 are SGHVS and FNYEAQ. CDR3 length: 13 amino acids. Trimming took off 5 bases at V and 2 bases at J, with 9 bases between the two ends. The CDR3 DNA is TGTGCCAGCAGCCTGGACGGACAAGAGACCCAGTACTTC. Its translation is CASSLDGQETQYF.

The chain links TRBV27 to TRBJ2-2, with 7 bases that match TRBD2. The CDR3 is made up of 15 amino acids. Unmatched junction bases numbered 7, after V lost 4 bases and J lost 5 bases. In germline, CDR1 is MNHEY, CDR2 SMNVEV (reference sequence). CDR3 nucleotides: TGTGCCAGCAGTTCCCCGGGAGCGGGGACCGGGGAGCTGTTTTTT. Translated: CASSSPGAGTGELFF.

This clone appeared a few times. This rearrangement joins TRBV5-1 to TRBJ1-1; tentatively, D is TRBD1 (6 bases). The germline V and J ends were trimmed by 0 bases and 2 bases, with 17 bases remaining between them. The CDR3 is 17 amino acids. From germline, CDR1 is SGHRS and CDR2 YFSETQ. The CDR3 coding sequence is TGCGCCAGCAGCTTGGGTGGACAGCGACTGATTAACACTGAAGCTTTCTTT. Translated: CASSLGGQRLINTEAFF. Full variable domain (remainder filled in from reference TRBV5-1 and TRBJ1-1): KAGVTQTPRYLIKTRGQQVTLSCSPISGHRSVSWYQQTPGQGLQFLFEYFSETQRNKGNFPGRFSGRQFSNSRSEMNVSTLELGDSALYLCASSLGGQRLINTEAFFGQGTRLTVV.

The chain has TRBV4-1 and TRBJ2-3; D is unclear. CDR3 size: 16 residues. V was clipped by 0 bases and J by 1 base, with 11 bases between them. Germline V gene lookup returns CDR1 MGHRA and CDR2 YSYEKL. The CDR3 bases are TGCGCCAGCAGCCAAGACACCCGTTTTGGCACAGATACGCAGTATTTT. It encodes CASSQDTRFGTDTQYF.

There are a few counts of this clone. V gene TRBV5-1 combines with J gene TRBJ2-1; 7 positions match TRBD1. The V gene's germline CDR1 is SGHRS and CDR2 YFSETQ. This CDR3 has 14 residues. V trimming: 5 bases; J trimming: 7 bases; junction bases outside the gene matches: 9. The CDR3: CASSQGGLGNEQFF. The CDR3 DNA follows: TGCGCCAGCAGTCAAGGGGGCTTGGGGAATGAGCAGTTCTTC.

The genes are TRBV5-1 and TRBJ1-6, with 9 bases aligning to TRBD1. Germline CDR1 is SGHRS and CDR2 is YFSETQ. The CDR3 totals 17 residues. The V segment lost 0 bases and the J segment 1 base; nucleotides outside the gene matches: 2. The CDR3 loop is CASSLAGQGSYNSPLHF. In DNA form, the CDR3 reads TGCGCCAGCAGCTTGGCGGGACAGGGTTCCTATAATTCACCCCTCCACTTT.

The CDR3 coding sequence is TGTGCCAGCAGTATGTCAGGAGGCTATGGCTACACCTTC. This gives the protein CASSMSGGYGYTF. V and J are TRBV27 and TRBJ1-2; D ambiguous. Germline CDR1 and CDR2: MNHEY and SMNVEV (reference sequence). CDR3 length equals 13 residues. V gave up 5 bases and J gave up 4 bases, with 11 bases separating them.

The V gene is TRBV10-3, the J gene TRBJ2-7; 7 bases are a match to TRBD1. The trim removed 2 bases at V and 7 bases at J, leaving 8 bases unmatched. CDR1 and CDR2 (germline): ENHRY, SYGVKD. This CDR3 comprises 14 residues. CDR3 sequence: CAISEPQGFGEQYF. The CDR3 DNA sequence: TGTGCCATCAGTGAGCCACAGGGGTTTGGTGAGCAGTACTTC.

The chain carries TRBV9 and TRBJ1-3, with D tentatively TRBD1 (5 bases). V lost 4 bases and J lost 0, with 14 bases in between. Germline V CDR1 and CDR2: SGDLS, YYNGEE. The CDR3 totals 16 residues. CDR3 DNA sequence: TGTGCCAGCAGCCCCCGGGGGTCTTTCTCTGGAAACACCATATATTTT. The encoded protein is CASSPRGSFSGNTIYF.